The TCR beta chain under discussion was sequenced for a study of vaccination effects on CD4 cells after COVID-19. This clone was observed a few times. Its antigen is undetermined. Assay used: immunoSEQ multiplex PCR; TCRdb lists only in-frame clones, some missing. This table has approximately 37,000 clones, roughly 73% appearing once. Sequencing was preceded by expansion of antigen-specific CD4+ T cells with viral peptide pools in the ViraFEST assay. Investigators separated out CD4+ T cells once 9 to 11 days of culture had passed. A PCR test confirmed that the person had SARS-CoV-2 infection between March and December 2020. In germline, CDR1 is SNHLY, CDR2 FYNNEI. CDR3 length: 13 amino acids. Trimming stripped 3 bases from V and 3 bases from J, with 6 bases between.

J is TRBJ1-5 and V is TRBV2; D gene unclear. The source of this sequence is a human donor who had a prior SARS-CoV-2 infection. The sequencing here drew on CD4+ T cells from PBMCs cultured with a peptide pool, taken before COVID-19 vaccination. As DNA, the CDR3 is TGTGCCAGCAGTGACGAGAACAATCAGCCCCAGCATTTT. Translation gives CASSDENNQPQHF.